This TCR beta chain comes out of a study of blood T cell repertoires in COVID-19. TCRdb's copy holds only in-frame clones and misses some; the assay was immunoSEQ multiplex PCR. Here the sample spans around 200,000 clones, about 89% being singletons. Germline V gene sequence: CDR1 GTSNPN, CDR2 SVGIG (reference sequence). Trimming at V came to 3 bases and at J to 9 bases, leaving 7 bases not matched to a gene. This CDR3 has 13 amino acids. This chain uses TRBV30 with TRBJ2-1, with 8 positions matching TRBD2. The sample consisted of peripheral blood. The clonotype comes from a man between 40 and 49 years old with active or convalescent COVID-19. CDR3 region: CAWRRTSTGEQFF. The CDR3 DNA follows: TGTGCCTGGAGGCGGACTAGCACGGGTGAGCAGTTCTTC.